This T cell receptor (beta chain) was recorded in a study of CD8+ T cells in alopecia areata. Trimming at V came to 3 bases and at J to 1 base, leaving 7 bases not matched to a gene. The CDR3 is 17 residues long. Germline-derived CDR1 and CDR2 are SGDLS and YYNGEE. Reverse transcribed after extraction, RNA yielded cDNA as the sequencing template. Data came from immunoSEQ multiplex PCR; TCRdb stores just in-frame clones and leaves some out. The sample carries roughly 190,000 clones, about three fifths recorded once. Treatment indicated: oral pan-JAK inhibitor, 5-10 mg twice daily. Alopecia areata patients had lesional scalp punch biopsies and peripheral blood taken from them.

The source was CD4+ T cells sorted from blood, collected at week 24, from a patient treated with tofacitinib. The V and J genes are TRBV9 and TRBJ2-2; 9 bases are shared with TRBD2. The sequence derives from a human donor with alopecia areata. CDR3 residues: CASSGRLAGVNTGELFF. As DNA, the CDR3 is TGTGCCAGCAGCGGACGATTAGCGGGAGTGAACACCGGGGAGCTGTTTTTT.